The present T cell receptor (beta chain) was sequenced within a study of cytomegalovirus exposure and HLA in healthy donors (dated by TCRdb to the late 2010s). For the wider study: An earlier analysis of 587 of the donors reported 250 to 300 Gb of sequence data and some 120 million unique TCR beta sequences from about 180 million T cells. Approximately 310 gigabases of sequencing data and approximately 91 million unique TCR sequences made up an early release that covered several hundred HLA-typed donors. Among the roughly 390 genotyped donors, about 85% belonged to the genetic ancestry cluster associated with self-reported Caucasian donors. The study aimed to test whether cataloging public T cell receptors could reveal signatures of past pathogen exposure. The study used immunosequencing to profile the T cell repertoires of approximately 640 subjects and linked those repertoires to cytomegalovirus serostatus. Besides the first cohort of roughly 700 subjects, a separate validation cohort made up of some 110 different subjects was used. High-throughput TCR immunosequencing, statistical association of individual TCRs with disease status, and machine learning were combined to predict cytomegalovirus infection status. A later analysis re-analyzed previously published TCR beta repertoires from approximately 670 donors and added high-resolution HLA genotyping to study TCR occurrence patterns. The later analysis used no new phenotypic data to find candidate immune exposures, relying instead on TCR beta sequences and their occurrence across donors. In an earlier analysis of around 540 of the donors, high-throughput TCR beta sequencing was used to judge whether each TCR beta V gene segment behaved as functional or pseudogenic. Donor age, sex, ethnicity and CMV serostatus were collected together with the repertoire data. A later genetic analysis used genome-wide SNP genotypes for 398 of the 666 donors, treating that subset as a discovery cohort. All discovery cohort repertoires had been generated using a single sequencing platform. HLA typing included class I and class II loci at four-digit resolution. The number of donors typed differed by locus, with about 629-630 for A, B, C, DRB1 and DQB1, around 520 for DQA1, approximately 570 for DPA1, and over 400 for DPB1. Roughly five DR-DQ haplotypes were handled as single units for association and clustering because linkage in the cohort was strong. Among around 400 genotyped donors of the cohort, an average of approximately 200,000 unique TCR beta nucleotide sequences was sequenced per donor, of which about 18% were non-productive. Beyond this particular receptor, the publication reports: The authors suggested that the approach could potentially be extended to other disease states and immunological phenotypes. Because counts were too low, fewer than 20 rarely observed V segments, including chromosome 9 orphons, were excluded from the earlier analysis of 587 of the donors. A further reported finding was that TCR beta sequences accurately predicted the HLA-A and HLA-B alleles for most subjects in the first cohort. Linkage disequilibrium might explain the correlated functional status among segregating V segments, but an unknown experimental factor could not be excluded. A later analysis associated 17,000 or so TCR beta sequences with specific HLA alleles at a false discovery rate of 0.05. Most TCR sequences were seen in very few donors, while some public TCRs were found in many individuals. A cluster of highly shared sequence variants was judged likely to be a technical artifact of the sequencing pipeline. A later analysis found that TCR association rates varied across HLA loci, with DRB1 alleles showing the most associated TCRs and HLA-C alleles the fewest. In this cohort, only TCR beta chains were sequenced, and detectable features were limited by the absence of alpha or paired-chain data. In vitro tests confirmed that a few of the cytomegalovirus-associated TCR beta chains recognize cytomegalovirus antigens. A later genetic analysis reported fewer N-insertions in productive TCRs among donors in an Asian-associated ancestry cluster than the 666-donor mean. The study gave a list of 150 to 200 TCR beta chains associated with cytomegalovirus. Because the 87-base-pair reads could not distinguish some IMGT-functional V segments, including TRBV6-2 and TRBV6-3, those segments were excluded. According to a later analysis, most CMV-associated TCR beta chains appeared to be HLA-restricted, and the HLA associations seemed to be driven largely by CMV exposure. Several of the top co-occurrence clusters appeared to be linked to parvovirus B19, influenza, CMV and Epstein-Barr virus, according to a later analysis. Assigning TCR associations to individual alleles was difficult when HLA alleles, especially DR and DQ, strongly co-occurred. Sequencing depth was assumed to be roughly uniform across donors in the presence/absence analyses, though that assumption may not hold. V-gene and J-gene trimming of TCR beta chains was associated with a missense DCLRE1C variant in a later genetic analysis, and the association was replicated in an independent cohort. In a later analysis, HLA-associated TCR beta chains showed more clonal expansion and lower generation probabilities than non-associated chains that were equally common. Because HLA typing was unavailable for some donors at each locus, only the typed subset was used in association tests. Cytomegalovirus status was reported to be diagnosed by the classifier with high specificity and sensitivity in both the original and validation cohorts. Broadly in line with IMGT annotations, most TCR beta V segments showed up in productive rearrangements about 90% or about 30% of the time in an earlier analysis of approximately 640 of the donors. The only immune exposure information available for the cohort was CMV serostatus.

The library was generated by the immunoSEQ multiplex PCR assay. A mixture of 60 forward primers for TCR Vbeta segments and 13 reverse primers for TCR Jbeta segments was used in the multiplex PCR. Amplification of the CDR3 region of rearranged TCR beta genes was performed with a multiplex PCR assay on genomic DNA. Amplified TCR beta libraries were sequenced as 87-base-pair reads on the Illumina HiSeq System. Turning to the authors' computational methods: Across the roughly 640 repertoires, a later analysis counted some 81 million unique TCR beta chains, around 10 million of which were shared by at least two donors. Raw reads were error-corrected and collapsed into unique sequences with a nearest-neighbor algorithm that merged closely related sequences to remove PCR and sequencing errors. To assign V, D and J gene segments, CDR3 sequences were aligned to IMGT reference sequences. For a sequence to be retained, at least a six-nucleotide match to both a V gene segment and a J gene segment was required. Rearrangements were called productive when the CDR3 lacked stop codons and stayed in frame with V and J; all others were non-productive. Following IMGT convention, CDR3 was defined as the stretch from the second conserved V-encoded cysteine up to the conserved J-encoded phenylalanine. The earlier analysis of about 590 of the donors excluded sequences that lacked an unambiguous match to a single V gene segment. In an earlier analysis of approximately 590 of the donors, a V segment was called functional when productive rearrangements were above 56.7%, and segregating when the standard deviation between donors exceeded 5%. A statistical classification framework was developed to diagnose cytomegalovirus status using the catalog of TCR beta chain sequences. In a later analysis, TCR nucleotide sequences were compared against IMGT/GENE-DB human TR gene sequences so that V and J genes could be assigned. The TCRdist pipeline was used in a later analysis to assign CDR3 sequences and most-parsimonious VDJ recombination scenarios. In a later analysis, each TCR beta chain was defined by its CDR3 amino acid sequence together with its V-gene family, and reads lacking a unique V-gene family were excluded. As a way to deal with suspected cross-contamination and a sequencing artifact, a later analysis dropped 592 nucleotide sequences that were highly shared and had low generation probability. A later analysis calculated a clonal expansion index for each public chain from normalized within-repertoire ranks of inferred template counts. In a later analysis, generation probabilities were computed using a VDJ recombination model fitted to out-of-frame rearrangements, and the results were checked against IGoR. A later analysis scored TCR-TCR, TCR-HLA and TCR-CMV co-occurrence with hypergeometric tests, applying a repertoire-size bias correction to TCR pairs. To estimate false discovery rates, a later analysis permuted the HLA or CMV assignments 20 times. A later analysis grouped co-occurring TCRs with DBSCAN, adding TCRdist sequence similarity when clustering within HLA-allele-positive subsets. Repertoires with fewer than 30,000 or more than 120,000 public chains were left out of co-occurrence clustering, as were about five repertoires with anomalous nucleotide sharing. The clones in this table, taken by TCRdb from immuneACCESS, are in-frame only. Not every clone is retained; where verified, under half of the shortfall comes from an unresolved V gene, and the cause of the rest is unknown. That table is the source of V, J and clone size, and D and trimming were worked out from the DNA. The sample table shows some 150,000 clones, and about a tenth are seen once. Roughly 1.9% of the sample comes from the top ten.

Details on this clone: There is no known antigen for this receptor. Per-base qualities were not stored, and no clone one base away is much larger.

Trimming leaves V shorter by 5 bases and J shorter by 3 bases, with the junction holding 6 bases beyond the gene matches. Taken from the germline V gene, the CDR1 and CDR2 loops are MDHEN and SYDVKM. The CDR3 measures 14 amino acids from cysteine to phenylalanine. The sequence is cut down to CDR3 DNA, 42 bases in frame from base 1. The cohort consisted of fewer than 700 healthy bone marrow donors. All cohort members were sampled while nominally healthy, although unrecorded immune exposures were likely present. The donor was CMV seronegative and belonged to the group of 352 seronegative cohort members. A peripheral blood sample was provided by each donor, and peripheral blood mononuclear cells were used for TCR beta sequencing. Genomic DNA extraction from the blood cell samples was performed with the Qiagen DNeasy Blood Extraction Kit.

Specimen: PBMCs. The rearrangement combines TRBV28 with TRBJ1-2; TRBD1 agrees with 7 junctional bases. The clonotype originates from a male donor in good health and CMV-seronegative. The nucleotide sequence is given as TGTGCCAGCAGTCTCGGACAGGCCTACTATGGCTACACCTTC. This gives the protein CASSLGQAYYGYTF.